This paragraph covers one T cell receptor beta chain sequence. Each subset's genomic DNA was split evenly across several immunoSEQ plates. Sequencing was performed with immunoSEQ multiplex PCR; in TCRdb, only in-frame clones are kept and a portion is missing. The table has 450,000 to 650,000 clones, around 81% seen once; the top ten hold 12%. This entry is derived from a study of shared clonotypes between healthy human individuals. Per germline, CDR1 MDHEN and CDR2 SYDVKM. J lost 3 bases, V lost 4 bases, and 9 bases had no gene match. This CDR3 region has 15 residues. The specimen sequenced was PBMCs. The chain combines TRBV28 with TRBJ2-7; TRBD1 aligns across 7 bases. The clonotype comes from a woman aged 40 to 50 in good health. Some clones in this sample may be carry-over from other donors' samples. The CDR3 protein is CASSSPGQHFYEQYF. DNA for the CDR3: TGTGCCAGCAGTTCCCCGGGACAGCATTTCTACGAGCAGTACTTC.